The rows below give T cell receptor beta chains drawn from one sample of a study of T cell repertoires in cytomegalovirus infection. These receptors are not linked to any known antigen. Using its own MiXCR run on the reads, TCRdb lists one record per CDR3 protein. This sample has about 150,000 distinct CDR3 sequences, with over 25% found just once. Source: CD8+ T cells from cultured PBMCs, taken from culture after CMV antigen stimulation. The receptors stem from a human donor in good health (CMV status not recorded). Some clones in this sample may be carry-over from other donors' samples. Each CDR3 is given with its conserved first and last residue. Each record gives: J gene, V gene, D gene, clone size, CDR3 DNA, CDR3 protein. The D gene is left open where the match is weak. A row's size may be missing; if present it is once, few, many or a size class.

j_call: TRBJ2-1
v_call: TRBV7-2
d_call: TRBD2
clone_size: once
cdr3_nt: TGTGCCAGCAGCTTACAAGCGGGGGGGCCCGACGCCTGGTACAATGAGCAGTTCTTC
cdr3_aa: CASSLQAGGPDAWYNEQFF

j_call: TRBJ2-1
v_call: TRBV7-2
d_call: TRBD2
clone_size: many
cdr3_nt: TGTGCCAGCAGCTTAGGTCTAGCGGGCATTAACAATGAGCAGTTCTTC
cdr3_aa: CASSLGLAGINNEQFF

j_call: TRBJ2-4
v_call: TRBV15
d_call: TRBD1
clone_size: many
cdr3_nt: TGTGCCACCAGCAGAGGAGGGACAGGGTCGCCCAAAAACATTCAGTACTTC
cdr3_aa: CATSRGGTGSPKNIQYF

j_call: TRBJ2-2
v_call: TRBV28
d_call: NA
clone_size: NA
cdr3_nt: TGTGCCAGCAGTTTATGGGCGCAGGGCTCGAACACCGGGGAGCTGTTTTTT
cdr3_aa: CASSLWAQGSNTGELFF

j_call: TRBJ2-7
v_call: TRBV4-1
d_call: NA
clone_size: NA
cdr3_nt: TGCGCCAGCAGCCAAACAAGGGATAGCGAGCAGTACTTC
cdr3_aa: CASSQTRDSEQYF

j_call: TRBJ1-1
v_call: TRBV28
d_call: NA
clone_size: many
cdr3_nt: TGTGCCAGCACCCTACAGGGTTGGACTGAAGCTTTCTTT
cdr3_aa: CASTLQGWTEAFF

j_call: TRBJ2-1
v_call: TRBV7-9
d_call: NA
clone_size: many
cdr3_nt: TGTGCCAGCAGCCAGGGATGGGGGGCCTACAATGAGCAGTTCTTC
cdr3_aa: CASSQGWGAYNEQFF

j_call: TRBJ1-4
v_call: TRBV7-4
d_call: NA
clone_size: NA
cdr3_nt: TGTGCCAGCAGCTTGCACAGTAATGAAAAACTGTTTTTT
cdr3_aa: CASSLHSNEKLFF

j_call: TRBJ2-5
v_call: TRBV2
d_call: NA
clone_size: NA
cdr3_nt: TGTGCCAGCAGGGATAGGCTTCAAGAGACCCAGTACTTC
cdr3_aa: CASRDRLQETQYF

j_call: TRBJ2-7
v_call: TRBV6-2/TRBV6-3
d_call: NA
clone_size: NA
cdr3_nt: TGTGCCAGCAGGGATGACTACCTCGCCGAGCAGTACTTC
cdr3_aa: CASRDDYLAEQYF

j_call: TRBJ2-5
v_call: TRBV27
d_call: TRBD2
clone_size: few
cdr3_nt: TGTGCCAGCAGTTTATCCCTCCGGACTAGCGAGGGCCAGTACTTC
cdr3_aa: CASSLSLRTSEGQYF

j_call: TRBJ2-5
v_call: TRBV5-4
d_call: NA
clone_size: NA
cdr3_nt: TGTGCCAGCAGCTTCATGGGGGGCGGAGAGACCCAGTACTTC
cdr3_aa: CASSFMGGGETQYF

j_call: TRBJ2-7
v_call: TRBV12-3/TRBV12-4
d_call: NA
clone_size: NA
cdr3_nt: TGTGCCAGCGGAATGGTGGGCAGCACCTACGAGCAGTACTTC
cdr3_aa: CASGMVGSTYEQYF

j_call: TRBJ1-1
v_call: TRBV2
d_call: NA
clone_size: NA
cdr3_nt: TGTGCCACCATCGAGAAGAACACTGAAGCTTTCTTT
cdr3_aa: CATIEKNTEAFF

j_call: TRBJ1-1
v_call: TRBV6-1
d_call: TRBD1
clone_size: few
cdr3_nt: TGTGCCAGCAGTTTTCAGGGGGTAAACACTGAAGCTTTCTTT
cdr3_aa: CASSFQGVNTEAFF

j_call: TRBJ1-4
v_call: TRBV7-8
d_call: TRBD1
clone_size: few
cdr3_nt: TGTGCCAGCAGCGTTGGGACAGCGAGTTATGAAAAACTGTTTTTT
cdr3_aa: CASSVGTASYEKLFF

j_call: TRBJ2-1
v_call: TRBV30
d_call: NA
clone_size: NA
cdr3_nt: TGTGCCGCCCCCGGAGGGTTCGGTGAGCAGTTCTTC
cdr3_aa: CAAPGGFGEQFF

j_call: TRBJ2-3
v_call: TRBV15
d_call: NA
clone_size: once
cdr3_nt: TGTGCCACCAGCCCCCTAAGGACGACAGATACGCAGTATTTT
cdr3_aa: CATSPLRTTDTQYF

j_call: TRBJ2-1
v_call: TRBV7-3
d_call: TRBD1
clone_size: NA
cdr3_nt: TGTGCCAGCAGCTCGACAGGGGGCCCCGAGCAGTTCTTC
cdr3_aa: CASSSTGGPEQFF

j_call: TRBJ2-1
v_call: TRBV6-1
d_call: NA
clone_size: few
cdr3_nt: TGTGCCAGCAGTGGGTTAGTTTACAATGAGCAGTTCTTC
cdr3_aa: CASSGLVYNEQFF

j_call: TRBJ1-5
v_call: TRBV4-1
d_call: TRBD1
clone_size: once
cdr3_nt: TGCGCCAGCAGCCAAGGCCCGGGGACAGGAAATCAGCCCCAGCATTTT
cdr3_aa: CASSQGPGTGNQPQHF

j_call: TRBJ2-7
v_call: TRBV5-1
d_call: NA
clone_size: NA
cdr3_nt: TGCGCCAGCAGCGCCGGGTTAACCTACGAGCAGTACTTC
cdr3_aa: CASSAGLTYEQYF